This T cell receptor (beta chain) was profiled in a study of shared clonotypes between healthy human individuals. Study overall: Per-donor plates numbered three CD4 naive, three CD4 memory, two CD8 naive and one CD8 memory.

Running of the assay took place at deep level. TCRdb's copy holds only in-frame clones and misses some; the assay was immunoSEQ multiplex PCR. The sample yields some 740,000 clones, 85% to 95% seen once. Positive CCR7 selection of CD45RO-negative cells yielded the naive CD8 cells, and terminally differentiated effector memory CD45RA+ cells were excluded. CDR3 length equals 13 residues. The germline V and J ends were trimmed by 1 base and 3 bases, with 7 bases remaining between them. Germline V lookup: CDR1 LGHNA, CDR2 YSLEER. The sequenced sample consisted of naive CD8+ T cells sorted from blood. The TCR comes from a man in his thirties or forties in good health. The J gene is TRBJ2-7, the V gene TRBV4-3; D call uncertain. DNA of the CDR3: TGCGCCAGCAGCCAAGGACCGCTCTACGAGCAGTACTTC. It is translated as CASSQGPLYEQYF.